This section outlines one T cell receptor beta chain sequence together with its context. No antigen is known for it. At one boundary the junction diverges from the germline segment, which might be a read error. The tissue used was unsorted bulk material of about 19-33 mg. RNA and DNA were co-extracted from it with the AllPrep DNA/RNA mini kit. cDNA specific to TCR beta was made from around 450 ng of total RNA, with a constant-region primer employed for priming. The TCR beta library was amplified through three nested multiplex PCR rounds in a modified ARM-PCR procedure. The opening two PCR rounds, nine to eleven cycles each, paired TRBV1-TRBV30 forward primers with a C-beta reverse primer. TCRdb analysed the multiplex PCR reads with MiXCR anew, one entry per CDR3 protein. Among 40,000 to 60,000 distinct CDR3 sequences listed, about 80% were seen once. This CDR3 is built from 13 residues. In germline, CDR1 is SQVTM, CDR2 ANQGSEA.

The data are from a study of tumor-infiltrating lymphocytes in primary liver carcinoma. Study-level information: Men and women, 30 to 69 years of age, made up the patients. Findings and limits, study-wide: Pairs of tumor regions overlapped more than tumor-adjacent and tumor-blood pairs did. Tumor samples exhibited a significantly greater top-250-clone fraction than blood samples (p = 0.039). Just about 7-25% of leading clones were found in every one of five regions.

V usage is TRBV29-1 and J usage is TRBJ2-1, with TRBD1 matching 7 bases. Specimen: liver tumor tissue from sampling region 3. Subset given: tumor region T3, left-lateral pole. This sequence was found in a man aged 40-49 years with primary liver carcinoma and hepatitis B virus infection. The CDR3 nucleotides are TGCGGCGTAGAGGGGACAGAAGACAATGAGCAGTTCTTC. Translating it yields CGVEGTEDNEQFF.